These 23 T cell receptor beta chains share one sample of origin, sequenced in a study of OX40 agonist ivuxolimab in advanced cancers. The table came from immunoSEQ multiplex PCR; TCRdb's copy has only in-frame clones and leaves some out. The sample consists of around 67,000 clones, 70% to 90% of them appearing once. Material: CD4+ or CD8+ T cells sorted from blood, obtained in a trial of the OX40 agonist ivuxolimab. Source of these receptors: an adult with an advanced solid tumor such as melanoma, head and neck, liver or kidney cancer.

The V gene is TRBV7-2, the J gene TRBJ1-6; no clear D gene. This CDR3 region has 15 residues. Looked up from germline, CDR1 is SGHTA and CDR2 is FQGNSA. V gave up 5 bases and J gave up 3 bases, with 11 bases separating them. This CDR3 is CASSRTLDYNSPLHF. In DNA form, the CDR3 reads TGTGCCAGCAGCAGGACTCTGGACTATAATTCACCCCTCCACTTT. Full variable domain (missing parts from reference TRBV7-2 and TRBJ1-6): GAGVSQSPSNKVTEKGKDVELRCDPISGHTALYWYRQSLGQGLEFLIYFQGNSAPDKSGLPSDRFSAERTGGSVSTLTIQRTQQEDSAVYLCASSRTLDYNSPLHFGNGTRLTVT.

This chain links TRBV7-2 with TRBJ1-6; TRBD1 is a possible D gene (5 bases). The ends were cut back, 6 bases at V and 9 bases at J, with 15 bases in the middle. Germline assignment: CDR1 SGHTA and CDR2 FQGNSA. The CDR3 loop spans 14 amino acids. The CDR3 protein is CASRFGTAISPLHF. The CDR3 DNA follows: TGTGCCAGCAGATTTGGGACCGCGATTTCACCCCTCCACTTT.

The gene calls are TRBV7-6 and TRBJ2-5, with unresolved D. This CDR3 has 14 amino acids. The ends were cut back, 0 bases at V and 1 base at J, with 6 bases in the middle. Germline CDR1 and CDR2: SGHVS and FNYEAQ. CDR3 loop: CASSLALSQETQYF. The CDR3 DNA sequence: TGTGCCAGCAGCTTAGCGCTTAGCCAAGAGACCCAGTACTTC.

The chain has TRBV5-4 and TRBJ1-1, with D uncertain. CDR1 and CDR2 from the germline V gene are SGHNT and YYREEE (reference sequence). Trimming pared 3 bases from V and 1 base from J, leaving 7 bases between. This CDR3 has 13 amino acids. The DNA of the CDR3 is TGTGCCAGCAGCTCGCCCGGGAACACTGAAGCTTTCTTT. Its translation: CASSSPGNTEAFF.

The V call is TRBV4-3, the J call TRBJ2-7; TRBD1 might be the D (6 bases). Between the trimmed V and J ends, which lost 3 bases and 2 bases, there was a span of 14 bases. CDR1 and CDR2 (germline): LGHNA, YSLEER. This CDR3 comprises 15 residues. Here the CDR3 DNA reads TGCGCCAGCAGCCATCGACAGGATTCGACCTACGAGCAGTACTTC. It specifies CASSHRQDSTYEQYF.

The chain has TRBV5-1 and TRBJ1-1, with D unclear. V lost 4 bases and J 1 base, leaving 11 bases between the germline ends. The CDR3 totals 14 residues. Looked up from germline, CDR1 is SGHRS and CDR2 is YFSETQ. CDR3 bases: TGCGCCAGCAGCCTCCGGAATCAGAACACTGAAGCTTTCTTT. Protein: CASSLRNQNTEAFF.

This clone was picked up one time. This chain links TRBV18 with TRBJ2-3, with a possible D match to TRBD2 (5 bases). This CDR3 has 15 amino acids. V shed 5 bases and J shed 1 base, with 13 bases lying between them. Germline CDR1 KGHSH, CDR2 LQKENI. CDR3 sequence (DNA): TGTGCCAGCTCATGGGATCAGAGGGGCACAGATACGCAGTATTTT. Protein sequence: CASSWDQRGTDTQYF. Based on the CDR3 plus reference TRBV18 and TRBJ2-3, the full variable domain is NAGVMQNPRHLVRRRGQEARLRCSPMKGHSHVYWYRQLPEEGLKFMVYLQKENIIDESGMPKERFSAEFPKEGPSILRIQQVVRGDSAAYFCASSWDQRGTDTQYFGPGTRLTVL.

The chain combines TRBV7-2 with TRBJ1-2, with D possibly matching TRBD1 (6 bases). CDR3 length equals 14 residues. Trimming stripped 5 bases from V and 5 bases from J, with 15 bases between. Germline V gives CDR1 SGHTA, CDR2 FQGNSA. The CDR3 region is CASSKQGHAYGYTF. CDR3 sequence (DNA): TGTGCCAGCAGCAAACAGGGCCACGCTTATGGCTACACCTTC.

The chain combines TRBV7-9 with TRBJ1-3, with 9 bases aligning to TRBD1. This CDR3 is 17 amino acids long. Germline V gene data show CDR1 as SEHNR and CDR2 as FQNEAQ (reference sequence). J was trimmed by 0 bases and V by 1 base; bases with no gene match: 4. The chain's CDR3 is CASSLGGTGSSGNTIYF. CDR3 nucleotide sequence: TGTGCCAGCAGCTTAGGCGGGACAGGGTCCTCTGGAAACACCATATATTTT.

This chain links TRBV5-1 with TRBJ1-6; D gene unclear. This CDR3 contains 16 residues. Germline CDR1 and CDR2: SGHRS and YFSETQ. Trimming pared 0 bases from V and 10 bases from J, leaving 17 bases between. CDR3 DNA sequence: TGCGCCAGCAGCTTGGGCCGACTGGCGGGGAGGTCACCCCTCCACTTT. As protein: CASSLGRLAGRSPLHF.

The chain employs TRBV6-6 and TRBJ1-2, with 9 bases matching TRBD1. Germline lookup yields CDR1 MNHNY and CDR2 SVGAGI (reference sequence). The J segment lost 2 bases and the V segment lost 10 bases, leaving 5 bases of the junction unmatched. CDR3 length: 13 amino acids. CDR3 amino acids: CATKQGANYGYTF. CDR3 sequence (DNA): TGTGCCACCAAACAGGGGGCGAACTATGGCTACACCTTC.

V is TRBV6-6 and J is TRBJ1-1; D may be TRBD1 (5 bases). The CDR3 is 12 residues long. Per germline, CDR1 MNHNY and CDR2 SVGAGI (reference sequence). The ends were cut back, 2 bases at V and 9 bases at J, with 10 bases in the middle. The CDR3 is CASSYPREQAFF. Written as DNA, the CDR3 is TGTGCCAGCAGTTACCCCAGGGAACAAGCTTTCTTT.

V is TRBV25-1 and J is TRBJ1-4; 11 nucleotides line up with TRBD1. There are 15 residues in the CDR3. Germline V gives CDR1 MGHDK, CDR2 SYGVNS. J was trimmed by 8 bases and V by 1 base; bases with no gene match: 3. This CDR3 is CASSESRTGGEKLFF. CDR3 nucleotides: TGTGCCAGCAGTGAATCGAGGACAGGGGGCGAAAAACTGTTTTTT. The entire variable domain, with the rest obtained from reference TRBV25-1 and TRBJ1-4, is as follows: EADIYQTPRYLVIGTGKKITLECSQTMGHDKMYWYQQDPGMELHLIHYSYGVNSTEKGDLSSESTVSRIRTEHFPLTLESARPSHTSQYLCASSESRTGGEKLFFGSGTQLSVL.

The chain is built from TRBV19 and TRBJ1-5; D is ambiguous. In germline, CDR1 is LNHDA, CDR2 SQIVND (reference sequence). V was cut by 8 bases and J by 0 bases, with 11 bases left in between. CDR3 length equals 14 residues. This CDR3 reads CASHDKHSNQPQHF. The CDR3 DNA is TGTGCCAGTCATGACAAGCATAGCAATCAGCCCCAGCATTTT.

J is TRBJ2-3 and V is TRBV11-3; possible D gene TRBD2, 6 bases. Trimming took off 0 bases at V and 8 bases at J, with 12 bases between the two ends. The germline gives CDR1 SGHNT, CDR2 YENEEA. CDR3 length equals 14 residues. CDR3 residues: CASSLDRSGGTQYF. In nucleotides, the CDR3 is TGTGCCAGCAGCTTAGATCGGTCCGGGGGTACGCAGTATTTT.

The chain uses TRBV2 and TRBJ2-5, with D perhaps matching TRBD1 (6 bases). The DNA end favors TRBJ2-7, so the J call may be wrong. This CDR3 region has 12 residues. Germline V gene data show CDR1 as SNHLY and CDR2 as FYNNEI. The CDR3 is CASSRQVYEQYF. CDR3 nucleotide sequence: TGTGCCAGCAGCCGACAGGTTTACGAGCAGTACTTC.

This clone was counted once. CDR3 nucleotides: TGTGCCAGCAGCCAAGATCGAATTTCACCCCTCCACTTT. Translating gives CASSQDRISPLHF. This chain joins TRBV4-2 and TRBJ1-6, with unresolved D. Germline values: CDR1 LGHNA, CDR2 YNFKEQ. Trimming shortened V by 0 bases and J by 9 bases, and 6 bases separated the two germline ends. The CDR3 covers 13 residues.

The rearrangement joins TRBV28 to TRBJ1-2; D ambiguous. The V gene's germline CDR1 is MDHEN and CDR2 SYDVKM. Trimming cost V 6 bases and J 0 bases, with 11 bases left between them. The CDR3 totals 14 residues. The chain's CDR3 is CASRQQTANYGYTF. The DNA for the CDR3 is TGTGCCAGCAGACAGCAAACGGCTAACTATGGCTACACCTTC.

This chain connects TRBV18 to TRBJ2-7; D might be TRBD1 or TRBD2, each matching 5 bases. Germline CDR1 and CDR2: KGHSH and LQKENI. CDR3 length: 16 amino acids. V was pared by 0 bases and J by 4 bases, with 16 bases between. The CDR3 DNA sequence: TGTGCCAGCTCACCACCGACCGGGACGGCCGGGTACGAGCAGTACTTC. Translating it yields CASSPPTGTAGYEQYF.

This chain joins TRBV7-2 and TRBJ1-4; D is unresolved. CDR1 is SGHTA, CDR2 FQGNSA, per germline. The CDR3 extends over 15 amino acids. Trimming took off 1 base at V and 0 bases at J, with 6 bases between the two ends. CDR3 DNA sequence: TGTGCCAGCAGCTTAGTAGTGACAACTAATGAAAAACTGTTTTTT. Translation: CASSLVVTTNEKLFF.

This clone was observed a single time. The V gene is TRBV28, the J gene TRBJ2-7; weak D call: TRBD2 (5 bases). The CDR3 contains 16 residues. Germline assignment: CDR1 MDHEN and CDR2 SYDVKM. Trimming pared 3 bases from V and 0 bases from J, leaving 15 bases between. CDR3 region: CASSFRWEQASYEQYF. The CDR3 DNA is TGTGCCAGCAGTTTCCGATGGGAGCAGGCCTCCTACGAGCAGTACTTC.

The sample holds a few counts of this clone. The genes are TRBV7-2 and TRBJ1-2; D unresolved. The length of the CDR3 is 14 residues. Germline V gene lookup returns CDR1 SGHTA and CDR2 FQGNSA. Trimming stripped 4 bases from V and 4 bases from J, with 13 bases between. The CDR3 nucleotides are TGTGCCAGCAGCTCCGGAAGTCGGACCTATGGCTACACCTTC. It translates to CASSSGSRTYGYTF.

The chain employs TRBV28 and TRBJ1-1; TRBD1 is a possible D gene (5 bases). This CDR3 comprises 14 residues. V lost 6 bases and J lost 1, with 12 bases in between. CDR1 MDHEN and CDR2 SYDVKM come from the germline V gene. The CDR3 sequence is CASRQGTANTEAFF. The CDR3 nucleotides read TGTGCCAGCAGGCAAGGGACCGCGAACACTGAAGCTTTCTTT.